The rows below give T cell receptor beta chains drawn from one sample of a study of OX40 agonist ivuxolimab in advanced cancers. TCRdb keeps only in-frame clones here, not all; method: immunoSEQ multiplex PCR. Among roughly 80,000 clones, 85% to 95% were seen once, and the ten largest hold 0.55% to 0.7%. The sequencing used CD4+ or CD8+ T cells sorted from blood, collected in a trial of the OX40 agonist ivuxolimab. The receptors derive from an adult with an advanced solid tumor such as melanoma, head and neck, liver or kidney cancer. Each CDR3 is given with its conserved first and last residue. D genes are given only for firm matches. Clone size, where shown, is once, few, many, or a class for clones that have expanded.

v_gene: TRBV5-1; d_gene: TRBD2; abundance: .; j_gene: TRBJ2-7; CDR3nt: TGCGCCAGCAGCTTCTCTAGCGGGAGCTACGAGCAGTACTTC; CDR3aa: CASSFSSGSYEQYF
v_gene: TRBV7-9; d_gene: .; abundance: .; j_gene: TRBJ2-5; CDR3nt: TGTGCCAGCAGCTTAGCGGGGCGGGGACGACGAGTCGGGGAGACCCAGTACTTC; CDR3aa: CASSLAGRGRRVGETQYF
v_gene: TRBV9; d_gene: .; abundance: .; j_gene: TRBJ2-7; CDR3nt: TGTGCCAGCAGCGCCGGGTCCTGGAGCTCCTACGAGCAGTACTTC; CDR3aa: CASSAGSWSSYEQYF
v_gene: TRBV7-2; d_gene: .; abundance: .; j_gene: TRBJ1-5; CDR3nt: TGTGCCAGCAGCTACAGGGGCAATCAGCCCCAGCATTTT; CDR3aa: CASSYRGNQPQHF
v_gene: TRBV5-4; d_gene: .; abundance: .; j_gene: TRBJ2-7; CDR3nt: TGCGCCAGCAGCTCCCCCCCCTACGAGCAGTACTTC; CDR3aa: CASSSPPYEQYF
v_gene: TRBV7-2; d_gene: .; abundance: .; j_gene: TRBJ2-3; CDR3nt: TGTGCCAGCAGCTTAGCCCCGAACAGGGTAGATACGCAGTATTTT; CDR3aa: CASSLAPNRVDTQYF
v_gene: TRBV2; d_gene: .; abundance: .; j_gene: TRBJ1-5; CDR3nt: TGTGCCAGCAGTGGGTTGACAGGATCCACTCAGCCCCAGCATTTT; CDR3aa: CASSGLTGSTQPQHF
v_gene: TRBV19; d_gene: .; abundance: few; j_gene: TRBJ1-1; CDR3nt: TGTGCCAGTACTCTACGTACTGAAGCTTTCTTT; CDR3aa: CASTLRTEAFF
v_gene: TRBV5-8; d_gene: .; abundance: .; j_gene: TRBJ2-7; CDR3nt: TGTGCCAGCAGCTCCCGGACTGCCCGCAGCTCCTACGAGCAGTACTTC; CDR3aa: CASSSRTARSSYEQYF
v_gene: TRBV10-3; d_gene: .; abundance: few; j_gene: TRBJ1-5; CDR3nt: TGTGCCATCAGTGAAGGAGATCAGCCCCAGCATTTT; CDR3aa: CAISEGDQPQHF
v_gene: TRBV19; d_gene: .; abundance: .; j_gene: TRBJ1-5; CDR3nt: TGTGCCAGTAGTATTACCCGGGCATCCGACAATCAGCCCCAGCATTTT; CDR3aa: CASSITRASDNQPQHF
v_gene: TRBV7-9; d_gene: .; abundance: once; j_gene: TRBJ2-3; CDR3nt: TGTGCCAGCAGCACCGCCGGGACCACAGATACGCAGTATTTT; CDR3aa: CASSTAGTTDTQYF
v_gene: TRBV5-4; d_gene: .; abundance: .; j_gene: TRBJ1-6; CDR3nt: TGTGCCAGCAGCTTAGTCGGGTCACCCCTCCACTTT; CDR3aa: CASSLVGSPLHF
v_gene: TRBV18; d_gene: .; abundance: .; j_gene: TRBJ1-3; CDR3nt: TGTGCCAGCTCACCACGGGGGACACTTGGAAACACCATATATTTT; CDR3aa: CASSPRGTLGNTIYF
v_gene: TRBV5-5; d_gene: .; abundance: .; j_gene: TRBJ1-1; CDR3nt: TGTGCCAGCAGCCGCGTCCGGGGCGGTGGCACTGAAGCTTTCTTT; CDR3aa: CASSRVRGGGTEAFF